This T cell receptor (beta chain) was captured by sequencing in a study of T-cell memory formation after mild COVID-19. This CDR3 is built from 16 residues. V lost 2 bases to trimming and J lost 0 bases; unmatched junction nucleotides: 7. The germline gives CDR1 SGHTA, CDR2 FQGNSA. A single record per CDR3 protein comes from TCRdb applying MiXCR to the 5' RACE reads. The data contain around 180,000 distinct CDR3 sequences, 16% of them singletons. This clonotype was sampled from an adult woman who had mild COVID-19 (a few samples of this study predate the infection). Cell type and time point are not known. V and J are TRBV7-2 and TRBJ2-7, with 7 bases aligning to TRBD1. Specimen: PBMCs or a T cell subset sorted from them (not recorded which). The CDR3 nucleotides are TGTGCCAGCAGCTTAACAGGGGCGGATAACTCCTACGAGCAGTACTTC. Encoded protein: CASSLTGADNSYEQYF.